This T cell receptor beta chain was identified during a study of cytomegalovirus exposure and HLA in healthy donors. Study-wide results and caveats: In a later analysis, at a false discovery rate of 0.05, under 20,000 TCR beta sequences matched HLA alleles. TCR beta chain V- and J-gene trimming was linked, in a later analysis, to a missense variant in DCLRE1C. The authors enumerated over 150 TCR beta chains as linked to cytomegalovirus.

With 60 Vbeta and 13 Jbeta primers, the PCR was carried out. Sequencing was performed with immunoSEQ multiplex PCR; in TCRdb, only in-frame clones are kept and a portion is missing. Among roughly 110,000 clones listed, approximately 80% were seen once. This clone was seen a handful of times. What it binds is unknown. What was sequenced was PBMCs. This sequence originates from a man between 40 and 49 years old in good health and CMV-seropositive.

CDR3 in amino acids: CASSPLHLARSGLNTEAFF. Written as DNA, the CDR3 is TGTGCCAGCAGCCCACTCCACTTGGCTAGGTCCGGCCTGAACACTGAAGCTTTCTTT. The chain combines TRBV11-2 with TRBJ1-1; D uncertain. The CDR3 is made up of 19 amino acids. Germline V gene data show CDR1 as SGHAT and CDR2 as FQNNGV. V lost 5 bases and J 0 bases, leaving 25 bases between the germline ends.